This T cell receptor (beta chain) was identified during a study of blood T cell repertoires in COVID-19 (dated by TCRdb to about 2020). In terms of the full investigation: The collaborator samples originated in the United States, Italy and Spain and spanned the acute and convalescent phases of COVID-19. The prospective study material was composed of cDNA or gDNA derived from T cells, B-cell-depleted T cells, or PBMCs. Subjects who had been exposed to COVID-19, were actively infected with it, or had recovered from it provided the deeply sampled blood TCRbeta repertoires that made up the dataset. The repertoires were released in a freely available public database intended as a resource for research on the immune response to SARS-CoV-2. Samples came from the ongoing ImmuneRACE study (first 160 participants) plus 1,254 subjects from 6 global collaborators. Nearly every sample came with metadata listing a de-identified subject ID, COVID-19 status, age in years and sex. HLA class I and class II types, where available, came from metadata supplied by the sample provider rather than from assay-based typing. Points the paper makes about the study in general: Clinical and demographic metadata were provided uncurated, with the amount varying by source and participant.

The collaborating institutions used their own protocols to collect whole blood in K2EDTA tubes. For TCRbeta analysis, collaborators shipped samples as frozen whole blood, isolated PBMCs, or DNA extracted from either of those sample types. The immunoSEQ Assay, a bias-controlled multiplex PCR, was used to amplify TCRbeta CDR3 regions from genomic DNA. The original pipeline was this. The number of nucleated cells in each sample was estimated by amplification of reference gene primers within the assay. Sequence reads were collapsed and filtered to measure the absolute abundance of every unique TCRbeta CDR3 rearrangement. For each sample, productive Simpson clonality was calculated as the square root of Simpson's diversity index across productive rearrangements. As stored in TCRdb, this immuneACCESS dataset retains in-frame rearrangements with V and J assigned. A fraction of the clones does not appear; measured against another copy, unresolved V genes explain less than half of the discrepancy, and the remainder lacks a known reason. Clone size and the V and J calls come from that table; the DNA yielded D and trimming. The sample table holds 80,000 to 85,000 clones, of which roughly 80% were seen once. Around 12% of the sample rests with the top ten.

From its cysteine to its phenylalanine, the CDR3 spans 18 amino acids. CDR3 DNA is the only sequence kept; it has 54 bases, read in frame from the first base. Deletion took 3 bases off V and 0 bases off J, with a span of 19 bases between the germline ends. The germline V gene sets CDR1 to SGDLS and CDR2 to YYNGEE. In regard to this clone: What this receptor recognizes is not known. No base-level quality is on record; no much larger clone is a single base apart.

The sequence joins TRBV9 to TRBJ2-1, and TRBD1 may be the D gene, going by 6 matching bases. Sequencing was carried out using peripheral blood. This clonotype was sampled from a human donor in a cohort sampled during active COVID-19. The CDR3 in this case is CASSAYPTGHDSYNEQFF. At the DNA level, the sequence is TGTGCCAGCAGCGCATACCCGACAGGCCACGACTCCTACAATGAGCAGTTCTTC.